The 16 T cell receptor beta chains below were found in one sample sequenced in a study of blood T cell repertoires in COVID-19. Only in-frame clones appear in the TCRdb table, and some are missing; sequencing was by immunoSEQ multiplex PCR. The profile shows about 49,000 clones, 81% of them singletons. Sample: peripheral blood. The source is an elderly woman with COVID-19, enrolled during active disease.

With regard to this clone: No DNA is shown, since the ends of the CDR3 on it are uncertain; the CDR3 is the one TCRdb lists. The CDR3 sequence: CSASVVGTGSNTF. This chain connects TRBV20-1 to TRBJ1-2; TRBD1, the table's D call, was not compared with the DNA. Germline loops: CDR1 DFQATT, CDR2 SNEGSKA (reference sequence). 13 amino acids form the CDR3, both terminal residues included.

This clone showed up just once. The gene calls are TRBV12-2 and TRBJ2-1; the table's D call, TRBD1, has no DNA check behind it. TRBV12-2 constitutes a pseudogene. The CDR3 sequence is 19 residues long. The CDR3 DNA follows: TGTGCAAGTCCCCCTAGGGGCTCGCCAGGGCTGAGCTCCTACAATGAGCAGTTCTTC. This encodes CASPPRGSPGLSSYNEQFF.

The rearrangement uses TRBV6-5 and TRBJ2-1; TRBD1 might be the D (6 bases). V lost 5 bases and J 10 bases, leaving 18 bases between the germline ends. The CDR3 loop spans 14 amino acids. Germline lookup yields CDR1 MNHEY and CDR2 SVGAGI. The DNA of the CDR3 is TGTGCCAGCAGTAAACTCCAGGGGCCAAGGGAGCAGTTCTTC. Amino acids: CASSKLQGPREQFF.

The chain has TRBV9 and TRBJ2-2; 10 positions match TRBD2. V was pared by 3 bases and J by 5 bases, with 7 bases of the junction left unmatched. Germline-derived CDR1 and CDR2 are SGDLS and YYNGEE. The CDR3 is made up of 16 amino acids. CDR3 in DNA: TGTGCCAGCAGCGGCGACCTAGCGGGAGTTACCGGGGAGCTGTTTTTT. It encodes CASSGDLAGVTGELFF.

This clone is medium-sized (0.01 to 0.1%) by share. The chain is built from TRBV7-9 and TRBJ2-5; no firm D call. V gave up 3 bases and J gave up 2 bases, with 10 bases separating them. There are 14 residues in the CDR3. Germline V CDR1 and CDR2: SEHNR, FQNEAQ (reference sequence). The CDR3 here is CASSFGERQETQYF. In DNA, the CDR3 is TGTGCCAGCAGCTTCGGAGAGCGTCAAGAGACCCAGTACTTC.

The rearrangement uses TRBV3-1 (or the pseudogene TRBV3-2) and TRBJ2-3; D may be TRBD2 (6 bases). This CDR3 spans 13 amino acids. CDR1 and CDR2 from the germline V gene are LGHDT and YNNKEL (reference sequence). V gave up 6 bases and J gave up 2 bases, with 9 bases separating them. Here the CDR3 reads CASSRLDTDTQYF. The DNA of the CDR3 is TGTGCCAGCAGTCGACTAGACACAGATACGCAGTATTTT.

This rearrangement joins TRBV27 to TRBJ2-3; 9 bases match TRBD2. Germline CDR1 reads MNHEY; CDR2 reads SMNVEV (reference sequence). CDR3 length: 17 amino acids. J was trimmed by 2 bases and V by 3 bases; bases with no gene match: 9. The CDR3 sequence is CASSFVAGAPSTDTQYF. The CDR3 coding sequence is TGTGCCAGCAGTTTTGTAGCGGGAGCTCCCTCCACAGATACGCAGTATTTT.

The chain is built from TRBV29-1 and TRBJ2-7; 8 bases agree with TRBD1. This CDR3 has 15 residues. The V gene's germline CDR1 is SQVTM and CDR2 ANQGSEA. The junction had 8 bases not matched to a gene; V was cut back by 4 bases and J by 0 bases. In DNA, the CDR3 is TGCAGCGTTGGGTTCCACAGGGGGTCCTCCTACGAGCAGTACTTC. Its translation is CSVGFHRGSSYEQYF.

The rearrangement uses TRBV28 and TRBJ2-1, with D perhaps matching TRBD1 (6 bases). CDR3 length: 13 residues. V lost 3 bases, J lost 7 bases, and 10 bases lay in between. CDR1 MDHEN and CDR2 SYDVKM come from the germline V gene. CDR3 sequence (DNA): TGTGCCAGCAGTTTCGACAGGTGGAATGAGCAGTTCTTC. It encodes CASSFDRWNEQFF.

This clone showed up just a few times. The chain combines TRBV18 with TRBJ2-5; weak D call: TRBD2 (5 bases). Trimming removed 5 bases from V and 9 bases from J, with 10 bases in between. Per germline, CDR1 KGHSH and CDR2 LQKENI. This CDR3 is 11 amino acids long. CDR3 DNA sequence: TGTGCCAGCTCAACTGAAGCGGCCCAGTACTTC. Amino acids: CASSTEAAQYF.

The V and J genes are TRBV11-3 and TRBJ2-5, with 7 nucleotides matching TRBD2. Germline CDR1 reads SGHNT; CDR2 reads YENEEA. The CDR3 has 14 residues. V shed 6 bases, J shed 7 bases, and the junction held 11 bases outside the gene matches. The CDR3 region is CASRERDPGVTQYF. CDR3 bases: TGTGCCAGCAGGGAGCGGGACCCGGGGGTGACCCAGTACTTC.

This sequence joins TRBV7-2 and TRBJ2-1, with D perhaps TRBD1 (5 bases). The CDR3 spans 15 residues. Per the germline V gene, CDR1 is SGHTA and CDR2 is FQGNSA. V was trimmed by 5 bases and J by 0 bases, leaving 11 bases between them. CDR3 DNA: TGTGCCAGCAGCCCCGGACAATTCTCCTACAATGAGCAGTTCTTC. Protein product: CASSPGQFSYNEQFF.

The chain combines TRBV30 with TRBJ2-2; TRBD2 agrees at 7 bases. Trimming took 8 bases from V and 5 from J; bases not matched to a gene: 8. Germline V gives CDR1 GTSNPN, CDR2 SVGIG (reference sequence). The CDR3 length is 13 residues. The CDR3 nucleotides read TGTGCCGGGTCTTGGGGAGGGACCGGGGAGCTGTTTTTT. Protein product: CAGSWGGTGELFF.

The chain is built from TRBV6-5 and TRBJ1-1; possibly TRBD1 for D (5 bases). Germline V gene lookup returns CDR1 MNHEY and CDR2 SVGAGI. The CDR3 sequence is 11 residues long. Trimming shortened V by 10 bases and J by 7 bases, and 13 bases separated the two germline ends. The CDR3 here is CATCRGYEAFF. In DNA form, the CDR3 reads TGTGCCACCTGCCGGGGGTATGAAGCTTTCTTT.

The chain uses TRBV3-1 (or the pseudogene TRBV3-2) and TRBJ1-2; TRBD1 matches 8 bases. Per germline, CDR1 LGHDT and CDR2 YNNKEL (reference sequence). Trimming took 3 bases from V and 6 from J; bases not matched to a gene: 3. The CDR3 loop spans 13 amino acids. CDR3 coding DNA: TGTGCCAGCAGCCAGCAGGACAGGGATGGCTACACCTTC. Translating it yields CASSQQDRDGYTF.

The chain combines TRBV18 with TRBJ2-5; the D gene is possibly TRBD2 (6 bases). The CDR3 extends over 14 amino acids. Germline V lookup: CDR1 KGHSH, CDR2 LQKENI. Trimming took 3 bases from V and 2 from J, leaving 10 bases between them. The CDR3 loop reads CASSPGTVQETQYF. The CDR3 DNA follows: TGTGCCAGCTCACCCGGGACTGTTCAAGAGACCCAGTACTTC.